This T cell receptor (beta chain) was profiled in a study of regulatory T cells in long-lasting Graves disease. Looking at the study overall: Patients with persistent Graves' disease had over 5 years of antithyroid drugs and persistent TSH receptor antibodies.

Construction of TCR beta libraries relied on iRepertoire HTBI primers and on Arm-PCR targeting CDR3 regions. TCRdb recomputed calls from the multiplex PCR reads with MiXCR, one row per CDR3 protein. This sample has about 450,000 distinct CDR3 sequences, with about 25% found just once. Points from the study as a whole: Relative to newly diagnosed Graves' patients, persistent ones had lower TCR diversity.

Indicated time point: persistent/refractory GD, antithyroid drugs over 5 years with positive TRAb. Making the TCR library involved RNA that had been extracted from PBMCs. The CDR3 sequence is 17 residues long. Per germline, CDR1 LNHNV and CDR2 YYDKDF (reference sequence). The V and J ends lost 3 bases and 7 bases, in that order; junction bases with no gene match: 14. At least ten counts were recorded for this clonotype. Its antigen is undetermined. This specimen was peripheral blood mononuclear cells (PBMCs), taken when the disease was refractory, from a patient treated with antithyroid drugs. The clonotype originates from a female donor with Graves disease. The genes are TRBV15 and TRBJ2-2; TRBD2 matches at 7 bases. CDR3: CATSSNGLGGVGGELFF. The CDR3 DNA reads TGTGCCACCAGCAGTAACGGACTAGGAGGGGTAGGCGGGGAGCTGTTTTTT.